Detailed here is one T cell receptor (beta chain). This clone has a single count. What this receptor recognizes is not known. The record has no base qualities; no much larger clone is one base away. As encoded in the germline V gene, CDR1 is SGHVS while CDR2 is FQNEAQ. The CDR3 runs 12 amino acids, cysteine and phenylalanine included. The kept DNA is CDR3 alone, 36 bases in frame from the first base. V is reduced by 2 bases and J by 10 bases, leaving a spacing of 8 bases between them. This entry comes from a study of shared clonotypes between healthy human individuals (dated by TCRdb to about 2020). Study-level background: A few men and a couple of women, aged 18 to 49 years, made up the cohort. For each donor, CD4 naive and CD4 memory were each given three plates, CD8 naive was given two plates, and CD8 memory was given one plate. The study deeply sequenced blood TCR repertoires of several healthy adults to estimate repertoire size and the extent of clonotype sharing between individuals. Different laboratories and diverse techniques were used to prepare libraries and sequence TCR repertoires, to increase sequencing depth and limit assay-specific biases. Each donor's leukapheresis produced roughly between about 0.9 and 9.5 billion PBMCs. General study outcomes and caveats: The small number of donors limited the genetic and exposure-history diversity represented. Estimated clonotype richness was generally larger for naive than for memory subsets. When several donors were compared, the shared fraction of clonotypes was 5% to 6.5% for naive CD4, 3.5% to 4% for naive CD8, 2.3% for memory CD4, and 0.4% for memory CD8. Higher generation probabilities were observed for clonotypes shared by all four sorted-subset donors than for non-shared clonotypes. Sampling was restricted to blood, and TCR repertoires in tissue are likely to differ from TCR repertoires in blood. Incomplete sequencing was indicated by rarefaction of sorted-subset datasets, despite the large sequencing depth. Based on pairwise subsampling, the degree of clonotype sharing among donors was expected to be affected by sequencing depth.

TCR CDR3 regions were amplified from genomic DNA by multiplex PCR using the deep immunoSEQ assay. For each cell subset, the extracted genomic DNA was distributed evenly across all wells of several immunoSEQ 96-well plates, and each plate served as one replicate. Each replicate PCR for sorted subsets received around 210 ng genomic DNA, equal to 28,000 or so T cell genomes. Purified libraries were quantified with a Qubit 3.0 fluorometer, sized on a Bioanalyzer 2100, and re-quantified with the KAPA Library Quantification kit. Every immunoSEQ 96-well plate was sequenced on a separate single-read 150-cycle Illumina NextSeq 550 flow cell. The study's processing was this. Because the immunoSEQ output included only junctional sequences and no quality scores, the filtering could not be the same as the filtering used for full-length reads. Sequences were annotated with PyIR, a Python wrapper for IgBLAST v1.9, using IMGT germline references to assign V/J genes and CDR3. Any read was removed if the V/J assignment was weak (E-value above 1e-6), the CDR3 was missing, or the read contained stop codons, out-of-frame junctions, or ambiguous translated residues. V3J clonotypes were defined by identical inferred V gene, J gene, and CDR3 amino acid sequence. To compute the percentage overlap between repertoires, the number of shared unique clonotypes was divided by the size of the smaller repertoire. Richness of each repertoire was evaluated using RTK rarefaction, the Chao1 estimator, and Recon v2.1 estimates of unobserved clonotypes. OLGA was used to compute generation probabilities for all TCRbeta clonotypes that the gDNA method yielded from a handful of donors. In its TCRdb copy, this immuneACCESS table keeps in-frame sequences only and misses some clones. Where compared with another copy, unresolved V genes explain less than half of these, and the others have no known cause. V and J calls plus clone size are reproduced from that table; the DNA served to infer D and trimming. Counted in this sample were around 2.5 million clones; roughly 93% of them appeared once. About 0.39% of the sample comes from the top ten.

Healthy HIV-negative adults with no recently reported acute infections or vaccinations were included as donors. All donors were Caucasian adults living in Nashville, Tennessee, USA. Magnetic negative selection was used to enrich CD4+ T cells, after which naive cells were positively selected on CD45RA and the negative fraction became the memory subset. Blood was collected by leukapheresis, and PBMCs were isolated by Ficoll-Histopaque density gradient centrifugation and then cryopreserved in liquid nitrogen vapor phase. Analytical flow cytometry was used to check the purity and quantity of each magnetically sorted T cell population. Genomic DNA was isolated from each sorted fraction and quantified by UV absorbance on a Nanodrop 2000c.

The sequence was collected from a man younger than 30 in good health. Some clones in this sample may be carry-over from other donors' samples. The sample taken for sequencing was naive CD4+ T cells from PBMCs. Read against the paper, the sample's cell subset or site label means: CD45RA+ positively selected. The chain couples TRBV7-8 to TRBJ1-4, with the D gene not confidently named. The nucleotide sequence reads TGTGCCAGCAGCTTACCGGAAGGAAAACTGTTTTTT. It specifies CASSLPEGKLFF.